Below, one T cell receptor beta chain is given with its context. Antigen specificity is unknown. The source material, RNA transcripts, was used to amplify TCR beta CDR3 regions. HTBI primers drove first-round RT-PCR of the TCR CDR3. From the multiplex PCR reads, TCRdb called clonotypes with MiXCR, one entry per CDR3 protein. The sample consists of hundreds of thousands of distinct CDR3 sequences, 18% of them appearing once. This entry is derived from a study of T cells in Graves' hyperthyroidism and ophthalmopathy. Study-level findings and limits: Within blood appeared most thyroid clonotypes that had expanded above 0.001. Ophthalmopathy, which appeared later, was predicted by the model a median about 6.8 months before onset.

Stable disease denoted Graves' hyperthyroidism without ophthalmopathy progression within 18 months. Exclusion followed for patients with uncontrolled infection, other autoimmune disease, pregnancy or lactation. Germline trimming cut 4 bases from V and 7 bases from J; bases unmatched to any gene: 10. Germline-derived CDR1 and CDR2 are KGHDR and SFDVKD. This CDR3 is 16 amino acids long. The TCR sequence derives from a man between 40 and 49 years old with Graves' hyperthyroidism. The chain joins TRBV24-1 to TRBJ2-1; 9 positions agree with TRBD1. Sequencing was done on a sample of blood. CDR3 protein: CATSDTTGGTMNEQFF. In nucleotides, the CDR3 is TGTGCCACCAGTGACACGACAGGGGGGACGATGAATGAGCAGTTCTTC.